A single sample is the source of the 10 T cell receptor beta chains below, sequenced in a study of cytomegalovirus exposure and HLA in healthy donors. Amplification used 60 Vbeta primers and 13 Jbeta primers. Clones were read by immunoSEQ multiplex PCR, and TCRdb kept only the in-frame ones, dropping some. This table has about 160,000 clones, around nine tenths appearing once. Source material: PBMCs. The receptors stem from a woman aged 25-40 years in good health and CMV-seronegative.

V usage is TRBV2 and J usage is TRBJ2-7; 11 bases match TRBD2. Losses at the gene ends were 2 bases for V and 3 bases for J; bases not matched to a gene: 6. This CDR3 region has 16 residues. Germline lookup yields CDR1 SNHLY and CDR2 FYNNEI. The CDR3 DNA reads TGTGCCAGCAGTGAATCGACTAGCGGGATACTCTACGAGCAGTACTTC. It yields the protein CASSESTSGILYEQYF.

CDR3 DNA sequence: TGTGCCAGCAGCTTAGGAGTTATTCAGGGGGGCGGCTACACCTTC. Translation gives CASSLGVIQGGGYTF. The V and J genes are TRBV7-2 and TRBJ1-2; 7 positions match TRBD1. Trimming took 1 base from V and 8 from J; bases not matched to a gene: 10. The CDR3 consists of 15 residues. Germline V CDR1 and CDR2: SGHTA, FQGNSA. The whole variable domain, remainder taken from reference TRBV7-2 and TRBJ1-2, is GAGVSQSPSNKVTEKGKDVELRCDPISGHTALYWYRQSLGQGLEFLIYFQGNSAPDKSGLPSDRFSAERTGGSVSTLTIQRTQQEDSAVYLCASSLGVIQGGGYTFGSGTRLTVV.

The chain carries TRBV5-1 and TRBJ2-7; 9 bases match TRBD1. The CDR3 consists of 16 residues. Per germline, CDR1 SGHRS and CDR2 YFSETQ. V dropped 4 bases and J dropped 0; count of bases not matched to a gene: 8. The DNA for the CDR3 is TGCGCCAGCAGCCTCTCACAGGGGGCGAGCTCCTACGAGCAGTACTTC. This codes for CASSLSQGASSYEQYF.

In this sample, this clone turned up once. This chain links TRBV27 with TRBJ2-7; perhaps TRBD1 as D (6 bases). CDR1 and CDR2 (germline): MNHEY, SMNVEV (reference sequence). The CDR3 totals 16 residues. V gave up 5 bases and J gave up 1 base, with 18 bases separating them. DNA for the CDR3: TGTGCCAGCAGTACCTCCGGGACACCCATATCCTACGAGCAGTACTTC. Translating it yields CASSTSGTPISYEQYF.

The V call is TRBV19, the J call TRBJ1-5, with a possible D match to TRBD1 (5 bases). CDR3 length: 15 amino acids. V lost 5 bases and J 0 bases, leaving 11 bases between the germline ends. Germline V gene data show CDR1 as LNHDA and CDR2 as SQIVND (reference sequence). CDR3 amino acids: CASSFSRDSNQPQHF. In nucleotides, the CDR3 is TGTGCCAGTAGTTTCTCCAGGGATAGCAATCAGCCCCAGCATTTT.

DNA for the CDR3: TGTGCCAGCACAACCGGGACAGGGTATTCACCCCTCCACTTT. The encoded protein is CASTTGTGYSPLHF. The genes are TRBV6-5 and TRBJ1-6; 9 bases are shared with TRBD1. V shed 7 bases and J 8 bases; nucleotides not matched to a gene: 6. The CDR3 has 14 residues. In germline, CDR1 is MNHEY, CDR2 SVGAGI.

The gene calls are TRBV2 and TRBJ1-1, with D perhaps matching TRBD1 (6 bases). This CDR3 has 14 residues. CDR1 SNHLY and CDR2 FYNNEI come from the germline V gene. V lost 7 bases to trimming and J lost 4 bases, with 16 bases between them. The CDR3 nucleotides are TGTGCCAGCACCCAGTCCCAGGGGTTCACTGAAGCTTTCTTT. Its translation: CASTQSQGFTEAFF.

The gene calls are TRBV6-1 and TRBJ2-7; TRBD1 agrees at 7 bases. This CDR3 is built from 15 residues. CDR1 and CDR2 from the germline V gene are MNHNS and SASEGT. The J segment lost 3 bases and the V segment lost 0 bases, leaving 5 bases of the junction unmatched. CDR3 amino acids: CASSEAGTANYEQYF. In DNA, the CDR3 is TGTGCCAGCAGTGAAGCCGGGACAGCAAACTACGAGCAGTACTTC.

V gene TRBV30 combines with J gene TRBJ2-2, with D perhaps TRBD2 (6 bases). Trimming cost V 3 bases and J 0 bases, with 8 bases left between them. The CDR3 spans 14 residues. CDR1 and CDR2 from the germline V gene are GTSNPN and SVGIG (reference sequence). CDR3 DNA sequence: TGTGCCTGGAGGGAGGGGCCGAACACCGGGGAGCTGTTTTTT. Translating gives CAWREGPNTGELFF.

The chain is built from TRBV5-1 and TRBJ2-7; no clear D. V was trimmed by 3 bases and J by 7 bases, leaving 14 bases between them. Germline V lookup: CDR1 SGHRS, CDR2 YFSETQ. The CDR3 runs to 13 residues. In DNA, the CDR3 is TGCGCCAGCAGCTCCGTGGGCGTTGGGGAGCAGTACTTC. Amino acid sequence: CASSSVGVGEQYF.